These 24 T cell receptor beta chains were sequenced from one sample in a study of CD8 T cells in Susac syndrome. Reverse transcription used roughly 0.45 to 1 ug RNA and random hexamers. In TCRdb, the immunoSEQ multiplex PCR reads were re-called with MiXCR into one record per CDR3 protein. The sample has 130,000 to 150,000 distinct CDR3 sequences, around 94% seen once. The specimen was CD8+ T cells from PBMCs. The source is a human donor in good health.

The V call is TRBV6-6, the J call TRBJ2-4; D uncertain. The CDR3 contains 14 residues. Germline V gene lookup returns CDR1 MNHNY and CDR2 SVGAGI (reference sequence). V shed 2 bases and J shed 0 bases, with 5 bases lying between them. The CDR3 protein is CASSYGIAKNIQYF. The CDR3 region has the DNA TGTGCCAGCAGTTACGGCATAGCCAAAAACATTCAGTACTTC.

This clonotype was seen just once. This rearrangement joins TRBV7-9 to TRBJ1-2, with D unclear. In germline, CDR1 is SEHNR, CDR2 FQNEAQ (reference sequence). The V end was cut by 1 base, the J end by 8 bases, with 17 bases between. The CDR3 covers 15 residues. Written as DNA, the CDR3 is TGTGCCAGCAGCTTAGGTGACACCGCGACCCGGGGCTACACCTTC. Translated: CASSLGDTATRGYTF.

The CDR3 sequence is CASSYQHISYNEQFF. Written as DNA, the CDR3 is TGTGCCAGCAGTTATCAGCACATCTCCTACAATGAGCAGTTCTTC. The chain joins TRBV6-2 or TRBV6-3 to TRBJ2-1; D gene ambiguous. Trimming took off 3 bases at V and 0 bases at J, with 9 bases between the two ends. The CDR3 extends over 15 amino acids. The germline gives CDR1 MNHEY, CDR2 SVGEGT.

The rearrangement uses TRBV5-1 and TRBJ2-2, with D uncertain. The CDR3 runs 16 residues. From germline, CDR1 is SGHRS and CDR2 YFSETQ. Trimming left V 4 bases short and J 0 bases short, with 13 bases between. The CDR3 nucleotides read TGCGCCAGCAGCCAGGAACCGATTCCGAACACCGGGGAGCTGTTTTTT. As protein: CASSQEPIPNTGELFF.

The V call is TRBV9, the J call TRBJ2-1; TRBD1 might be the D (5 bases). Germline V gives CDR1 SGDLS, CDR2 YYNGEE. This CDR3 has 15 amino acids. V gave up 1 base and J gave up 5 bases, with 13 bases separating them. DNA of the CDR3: TGTGCCAGCAGCGTATACAGGTCGCCCGACAATGAGCAGTTCTTC. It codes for CASSVYRSPDNEQFF.

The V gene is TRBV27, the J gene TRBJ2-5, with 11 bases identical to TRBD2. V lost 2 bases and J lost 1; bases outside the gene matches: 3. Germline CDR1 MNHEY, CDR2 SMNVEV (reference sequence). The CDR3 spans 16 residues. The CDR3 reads CASSLVAGGLQETQYF. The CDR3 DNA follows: TGTGCCAGCAGTTTAGTAGCGGGAGGGCTCCAAGAGACCCAGTACTTC.

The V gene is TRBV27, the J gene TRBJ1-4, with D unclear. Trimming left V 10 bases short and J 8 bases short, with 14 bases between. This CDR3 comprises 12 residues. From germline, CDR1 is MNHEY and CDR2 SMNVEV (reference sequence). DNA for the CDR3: TGTGCCACCCGCGGGTTGGAGGAAAAACTGTTTTTT. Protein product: CATRGLEEKLFF. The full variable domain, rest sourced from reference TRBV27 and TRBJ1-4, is EAQVTQNPRYLITVTGKKLTVTCSQNMNHEYMSWYRQDPGLGLRQIYYSMNVEVTDKGDVPEGYKVSRKEKRNFPLILESPSPNQTSLYFCATRGLEEKLFFGSGTQLSVL.

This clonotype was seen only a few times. For the CDR3, the DNA is TGCAGCGTGACTAGCGGGAGCGATTCAGATACGCAGTATTTT. Protein: CSVTSGSDSDTQYF. The chain couples TRBV29-1 to TRBJ2-3; 12 nucleotides agree with TRBD2. V lost 6 bases to trimming and J lost 4 bases; unmatched junction nucleotides: 5. There are 14 residues in the CDR3. Germline CDR1 is SQVTM and CDR2 is ANQGSEA.

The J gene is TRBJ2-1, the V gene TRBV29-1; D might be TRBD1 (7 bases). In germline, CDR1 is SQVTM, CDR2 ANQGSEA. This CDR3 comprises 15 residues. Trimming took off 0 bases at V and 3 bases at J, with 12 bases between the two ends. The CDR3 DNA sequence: TGCAGCGTTGAAGATCCAGGGGGGCTCTACAATGAGCAGTTCTTC. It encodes CSVEDPGGLYNEQFF.

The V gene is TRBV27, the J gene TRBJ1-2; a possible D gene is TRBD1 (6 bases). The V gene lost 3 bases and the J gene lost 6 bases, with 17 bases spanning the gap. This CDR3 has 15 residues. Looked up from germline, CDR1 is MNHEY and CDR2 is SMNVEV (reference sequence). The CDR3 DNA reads TGTGCCAGCAGTTTTATCCCGGGGGCATGGGATGGCTACACCTTC. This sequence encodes CASSFIPGAWDGYTF.

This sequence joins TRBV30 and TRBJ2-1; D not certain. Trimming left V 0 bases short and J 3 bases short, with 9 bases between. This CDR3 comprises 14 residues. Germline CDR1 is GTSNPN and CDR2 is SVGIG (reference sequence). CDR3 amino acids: CAWSVPIGYNEQFF. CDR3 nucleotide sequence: TGTGCCTGGAGTGTACCCATCGGCTACAATGAGCAGTTCTTC.

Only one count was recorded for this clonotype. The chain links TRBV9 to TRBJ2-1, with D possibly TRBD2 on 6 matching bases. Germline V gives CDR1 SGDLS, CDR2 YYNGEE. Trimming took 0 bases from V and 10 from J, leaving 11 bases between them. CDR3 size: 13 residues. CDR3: CASSVERRGEQFF. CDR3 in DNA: TGTGCCAGCAGCGTAGAAAGGCGGGGCGAGCAGTTCTTC.

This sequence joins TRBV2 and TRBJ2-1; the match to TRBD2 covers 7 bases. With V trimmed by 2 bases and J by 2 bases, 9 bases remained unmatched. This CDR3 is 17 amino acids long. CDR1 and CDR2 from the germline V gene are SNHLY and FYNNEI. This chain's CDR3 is CASSEYLLGGAYNEQFF. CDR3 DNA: TGTGCCAGCAGTGAATATCTCTTGGGGGGGGCCTACAATGAGCAGTTCTTC. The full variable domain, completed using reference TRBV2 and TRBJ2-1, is EPEVTQTPSHQVTQMGQEVILRCVPISNHLYFYWYRQILGQKVEFLVSFYNNEISEKSEIFDDQFSVERPDGSNFTLKIRSTKLEDSAMYFCASSEYLLGGAYNEQFFGPGTRLTVL.

CDR3 nucleotide sequence: TGTGCCAGCAGCTCGGACAGGGGCGGGTATCAAGAGACCCAGTACTTC. Amino acid sequence: CASSSDRGGYQETQYF. This chain joins TRBV7-9 and TRBJ2-5; 9 nucleotides line up with TRBD1. CDR1 SEHNR and CDR2 FQNEAQ come from the germline V gene (reference sequence). V lost 4 bases and J lost 2; bases outside the gene matches: 8. CDR3 length equals 16 residues.

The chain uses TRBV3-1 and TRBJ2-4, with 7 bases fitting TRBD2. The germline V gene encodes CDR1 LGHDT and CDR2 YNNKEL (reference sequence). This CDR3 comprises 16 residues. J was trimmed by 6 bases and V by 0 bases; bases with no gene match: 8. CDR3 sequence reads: CASSQDEPGGGNIQYF. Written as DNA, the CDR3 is TGTGCCAGCAGCCAAGATGAGCCGGGAGGTGGAAACATTCAGTACTTC.

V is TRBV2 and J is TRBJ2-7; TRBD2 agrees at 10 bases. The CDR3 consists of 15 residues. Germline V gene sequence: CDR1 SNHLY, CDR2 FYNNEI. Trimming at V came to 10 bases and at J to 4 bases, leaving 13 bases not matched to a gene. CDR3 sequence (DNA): TGTGCCAACCGGGCGGGTCTAGCGGGAGCGTACGAGCAGTACTTC. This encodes CANRAGLAGAYEQYF.

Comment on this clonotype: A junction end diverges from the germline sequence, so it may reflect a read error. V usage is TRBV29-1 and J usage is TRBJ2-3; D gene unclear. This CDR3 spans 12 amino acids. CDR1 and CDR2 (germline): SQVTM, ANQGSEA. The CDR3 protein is CSVGVSTDTQYF. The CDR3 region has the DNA TGCAGCGTTGGGGTCAGCACGGATACGCAGTATTTT.

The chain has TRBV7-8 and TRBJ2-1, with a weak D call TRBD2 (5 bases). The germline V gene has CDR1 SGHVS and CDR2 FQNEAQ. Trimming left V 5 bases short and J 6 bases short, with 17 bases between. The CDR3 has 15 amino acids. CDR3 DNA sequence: TGTGCCAGCAGCCCAGCGACTAACACCTTCAATGAGCAGTTCTTC. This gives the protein CASSPATNTFNEQFF.

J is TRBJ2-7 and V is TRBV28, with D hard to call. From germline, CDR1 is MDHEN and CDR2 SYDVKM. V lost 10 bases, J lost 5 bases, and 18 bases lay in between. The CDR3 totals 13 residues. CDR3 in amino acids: CATRWVGRDEQYF. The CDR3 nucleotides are TGTGCCACCCGATGGGTAGGGCGCGACGAGCAGTACTTC. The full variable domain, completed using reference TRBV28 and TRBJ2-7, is DVKVTQSSRYLVKRTGEKVFLECVQDMDHENMFWYRQDPGLGLRLIYFSYDVKMKEKGDIPEGYSVSREKKERFSLILESASTNQTSMYLCATRWVGRDEQYFGPGTRLTVT.

CDR3 sequence reads: CSVEGDSGDHYNEQFF. DNA of the CDR3: TGCAGCGTTGAAGGGGACAGCGGGGATCATTACAATGAGCAGTTCTTC. J is TRBJ2-1 and V is TRBV29-1; tentatively, D is TRBD1 or TRBD2 (7 bases each). Trimming cost V 1 base and J 4 bases, with 17 bases left between them. The CDR3 contains 16 residues. Germline-derived CDR1 and CDR2 are SQVTM and ANQGSEA.

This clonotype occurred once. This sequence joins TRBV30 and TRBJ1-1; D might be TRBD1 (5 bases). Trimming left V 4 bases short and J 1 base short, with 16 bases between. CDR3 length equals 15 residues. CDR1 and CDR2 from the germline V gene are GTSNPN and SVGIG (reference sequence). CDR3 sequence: CAWNPQAGGNTEAFF. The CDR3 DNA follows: TGTGCCTGGAACCCCCAGGCCGGGGGGAACACTGAAGCTTTCTTT.

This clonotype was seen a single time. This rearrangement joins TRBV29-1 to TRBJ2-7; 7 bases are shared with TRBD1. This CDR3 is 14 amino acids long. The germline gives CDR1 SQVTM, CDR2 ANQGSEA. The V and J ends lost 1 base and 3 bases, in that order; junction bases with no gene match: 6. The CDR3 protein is CSVEGGQDSYEQYF. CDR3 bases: TGCAGCGTTGAAGGAGGACAGGACAGCTACGAGCAGTACTTC.

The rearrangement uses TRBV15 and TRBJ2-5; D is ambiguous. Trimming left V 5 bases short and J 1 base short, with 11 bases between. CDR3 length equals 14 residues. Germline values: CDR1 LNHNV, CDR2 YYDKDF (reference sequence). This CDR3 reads CATSLRRIQETQYF. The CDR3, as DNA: TGTGCCACCAGCCTCCGTAGGATCCAAGAGACCCAGTACTTC.

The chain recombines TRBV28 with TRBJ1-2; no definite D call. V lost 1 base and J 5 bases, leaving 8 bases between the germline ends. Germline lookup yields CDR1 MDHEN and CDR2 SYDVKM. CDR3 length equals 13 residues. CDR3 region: CASSLFAGYGYTF. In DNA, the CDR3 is TGTGCCAGCAGTTTATTCGCGGGGTATGGCTACACCTTC.